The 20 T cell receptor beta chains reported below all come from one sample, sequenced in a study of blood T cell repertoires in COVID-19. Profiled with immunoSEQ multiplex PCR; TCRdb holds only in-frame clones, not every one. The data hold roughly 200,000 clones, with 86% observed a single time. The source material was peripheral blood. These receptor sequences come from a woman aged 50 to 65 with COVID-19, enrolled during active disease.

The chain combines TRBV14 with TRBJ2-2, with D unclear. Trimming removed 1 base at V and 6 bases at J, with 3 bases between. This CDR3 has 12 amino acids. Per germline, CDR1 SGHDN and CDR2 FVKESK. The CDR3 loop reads CASSQVAGELFF. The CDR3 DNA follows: TGTGCCAGCAGCCAAGTAGCCGGGGAGCTGTTTTTT.

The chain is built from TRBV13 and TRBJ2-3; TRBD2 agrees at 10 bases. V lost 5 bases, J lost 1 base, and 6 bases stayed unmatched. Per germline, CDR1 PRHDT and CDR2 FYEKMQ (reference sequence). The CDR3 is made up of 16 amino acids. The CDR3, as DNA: TGTGCCAGCAGCACGCGGGGGACTAGCGGCACAGATACGCAGTATTTT. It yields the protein CASSTRGTSGTDTQYF.

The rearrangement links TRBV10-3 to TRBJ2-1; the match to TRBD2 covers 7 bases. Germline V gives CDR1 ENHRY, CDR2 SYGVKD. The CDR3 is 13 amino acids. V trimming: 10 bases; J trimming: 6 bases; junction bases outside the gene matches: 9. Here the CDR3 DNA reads TGTGCCAGGAGCGGGGAAAGAGGCAATGAGCAGTTCTTC. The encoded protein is CARSGERGNEQFF.

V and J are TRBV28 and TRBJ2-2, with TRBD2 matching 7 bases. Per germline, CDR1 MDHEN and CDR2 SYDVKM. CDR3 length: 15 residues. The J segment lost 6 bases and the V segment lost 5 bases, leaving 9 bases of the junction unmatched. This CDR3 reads CASSPTRGGAGELFF. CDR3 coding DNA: TGTGCCAGCAGTCCAACCCGCGGGGGAGCCGGGGAGCTGTTTTTT.

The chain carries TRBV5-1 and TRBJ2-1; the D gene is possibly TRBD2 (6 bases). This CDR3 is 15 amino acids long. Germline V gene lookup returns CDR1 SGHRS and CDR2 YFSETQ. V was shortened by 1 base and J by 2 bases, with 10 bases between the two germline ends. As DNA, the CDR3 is TGCGCCAGCAGCTTGCTTAGCGGAACCTACAATGAGCAGTTCTTC. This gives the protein CASSLLSGTYNEQFF.

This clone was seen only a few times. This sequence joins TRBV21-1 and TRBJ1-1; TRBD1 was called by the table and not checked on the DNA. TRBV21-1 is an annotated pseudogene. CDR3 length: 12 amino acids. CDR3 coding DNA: TGTGCCAGCAGCACTAGAGACAGGGAGGCTTTCTTT. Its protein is CASSTRDREAFF.

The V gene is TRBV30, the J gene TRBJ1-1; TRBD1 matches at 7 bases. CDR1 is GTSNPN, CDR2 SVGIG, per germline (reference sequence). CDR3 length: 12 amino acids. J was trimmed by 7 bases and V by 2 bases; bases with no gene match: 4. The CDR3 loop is CAWSQQGIEAFF. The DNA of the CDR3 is TGTGCCTGGAGTCAACAGGGGATTGAAGCTTTCTTT.

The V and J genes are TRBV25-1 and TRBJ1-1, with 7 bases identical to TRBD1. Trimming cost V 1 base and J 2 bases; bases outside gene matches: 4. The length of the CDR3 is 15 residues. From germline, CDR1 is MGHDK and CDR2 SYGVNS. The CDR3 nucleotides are TGTGCCAGCAGTGAATGGACAGGAGTAAACACTGAAGCTTTCTTT. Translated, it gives CASSEWTGVNTEAFF.

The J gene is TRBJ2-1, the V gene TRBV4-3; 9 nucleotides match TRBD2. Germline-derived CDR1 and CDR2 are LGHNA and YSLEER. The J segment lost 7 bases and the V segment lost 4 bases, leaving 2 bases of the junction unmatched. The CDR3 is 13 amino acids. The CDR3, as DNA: TGCGCCAGCAGCCGGCTAGCGGGGAATGAGCAGTTCTTC. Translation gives CASSRLAGNEQFF.

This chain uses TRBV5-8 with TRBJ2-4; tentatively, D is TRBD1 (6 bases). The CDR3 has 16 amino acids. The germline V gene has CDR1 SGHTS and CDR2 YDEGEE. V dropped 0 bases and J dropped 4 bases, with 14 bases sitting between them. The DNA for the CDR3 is TGTGCCAGCAGCTTGGGAATAGGGGGATCTAAAAACATTCAGTACTTC. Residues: CASSLGIGGSKNIQYF. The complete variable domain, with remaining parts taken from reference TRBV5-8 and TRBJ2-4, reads EAGVTQSPTHLIKTRGQQATLRCSPISGHTSVYWYQQALGLGLQFLLWYDEGEERNRGNFPPRFSGRQFPNYSSELNVNALELEDSALYLCASSLGIGGSKNIQYFGAGTRLSVL.

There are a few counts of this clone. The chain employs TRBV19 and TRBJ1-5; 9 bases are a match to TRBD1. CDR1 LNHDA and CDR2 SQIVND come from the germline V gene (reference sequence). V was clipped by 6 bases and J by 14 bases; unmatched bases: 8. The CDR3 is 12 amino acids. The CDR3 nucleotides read TGTGCCAGTAGGGAACGGACAGGGGAAGAGCATTTT. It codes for CASRERTGEEHF. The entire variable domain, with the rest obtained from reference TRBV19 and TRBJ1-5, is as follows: DGGITQSPKYLFRKEGQNVTLSCEQNLNHDAMYWYRQDPGQGLRLIYYSQIVNDFQKGDIAEGYSVSREKKESFPLTVTSAQKNPTAFYLCASRERTGEEHFGDGTRLSIL.

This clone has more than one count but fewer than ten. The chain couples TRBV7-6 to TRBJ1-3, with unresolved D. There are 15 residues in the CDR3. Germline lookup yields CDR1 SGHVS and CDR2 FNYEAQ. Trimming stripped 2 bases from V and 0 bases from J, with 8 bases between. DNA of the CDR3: TGTGCCAGCAGCTTATTCCCAGGCTCTGGAAACACCATATATTTT. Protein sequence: CASSLFPGSGNTIYF.

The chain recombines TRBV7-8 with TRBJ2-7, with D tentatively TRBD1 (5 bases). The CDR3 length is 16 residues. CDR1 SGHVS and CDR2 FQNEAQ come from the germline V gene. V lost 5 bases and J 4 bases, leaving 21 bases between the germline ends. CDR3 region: CASSNDLTVFGYEQYF. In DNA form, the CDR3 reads TGTGCCAGCAGCAACGACTTGACAGTGTTCGGGTACGAGCAGTACTTC.

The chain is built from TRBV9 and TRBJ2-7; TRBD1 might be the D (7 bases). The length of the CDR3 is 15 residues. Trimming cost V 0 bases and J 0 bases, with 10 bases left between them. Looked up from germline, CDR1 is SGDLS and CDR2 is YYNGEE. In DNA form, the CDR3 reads TGTGCCAGCAGCGTAGCAGGGGGGAGCTCCTACGAGCAGTACTTC. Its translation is CASSVAGGSSYEQYF.

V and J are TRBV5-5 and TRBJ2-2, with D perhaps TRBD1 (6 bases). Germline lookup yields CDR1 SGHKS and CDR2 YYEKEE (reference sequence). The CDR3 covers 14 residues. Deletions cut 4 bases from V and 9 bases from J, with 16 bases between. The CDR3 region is CASSPATGGRELFF. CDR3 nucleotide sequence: TGTGCCAGCAGCCCGGCGACAGGTGGCCGGGAGCTGTTTTTT.

CDR3 amino acids: CASSQPGANTGELFF. For the CDR3, the DNA is TGCGCCAGCAGCCAACCTGGAGCGAACACCGGGGAGCTGTTTTTT. The chain couples TRBV4-1 to TRBJ2-2, with D unclear. The CDR3 loop spans 15 amino acids. Deletions cut 2 bases from V and 0 bases from J, with 7 bases between. Germline-derived CDR1 and CDR2 are MGHRA and YSYEKL.

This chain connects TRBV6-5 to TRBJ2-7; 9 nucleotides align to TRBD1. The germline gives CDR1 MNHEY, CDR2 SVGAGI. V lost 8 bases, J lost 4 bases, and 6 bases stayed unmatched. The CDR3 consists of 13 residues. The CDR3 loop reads CASARQGEYEQYF. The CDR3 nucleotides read TGTGCCAGCGCTCGACAGGGGGAGTACGAGCAGTACTTC.

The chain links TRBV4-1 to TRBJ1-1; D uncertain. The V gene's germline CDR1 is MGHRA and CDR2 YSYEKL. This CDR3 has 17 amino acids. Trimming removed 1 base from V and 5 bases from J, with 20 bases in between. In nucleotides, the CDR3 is TGCGCCAGCAGCCAAGCAGGTTTTTTATTTTCGGGGACTGAAGCTTTCTTT. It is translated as CASSQAGFLFSGTEAFF.

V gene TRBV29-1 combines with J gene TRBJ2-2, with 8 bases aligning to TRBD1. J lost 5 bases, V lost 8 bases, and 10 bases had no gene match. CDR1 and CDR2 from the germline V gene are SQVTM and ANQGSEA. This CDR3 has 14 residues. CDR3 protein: CSSSTGVGTGELFF. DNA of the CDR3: TGCAGCTCCTCGACAGGGGTGGGAACCGGGGAGCTGTTTTTT.

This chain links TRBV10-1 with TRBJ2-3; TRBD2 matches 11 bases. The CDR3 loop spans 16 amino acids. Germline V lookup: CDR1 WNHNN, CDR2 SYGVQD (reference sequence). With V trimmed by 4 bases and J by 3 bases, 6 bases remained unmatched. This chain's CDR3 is CASSGIAGGLTDTQYF. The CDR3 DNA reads TGCGCCAGCAGTGGAATAGCGGGGGGGCTTACAGATACGCAGTATTTT.